A single sample is the source of the 27 T cell receptor beta chains below, sequenced in a study of CD8+CD57+ T cells in acquired aplastic anemia. For sequencing, patients were chosen who had shown expansion of CD8+CD57+ cells by flow cytometry. Genomic DNA, serving as template, underwent TCR beta VDJ and CDR3 profiling. TCRdb reprocessed the reads with MiXCR, giving one entry per CDR3 protein. The data hold 150,000 to 200,000 distinct CDR3 sequences, with about 48% observed a single time. The sample was sorted CD4+, CD8+, or CD8+CD57+ T cells (not recorded which) from PBMCs. These receptors came from a human donor with aplastic anemia.

V usage is TRBV11-2 and J usage is TRBJ1-3, with 7 bases identical to TRBD1. The CDR3 runs to 17 residues. Germline CDR1 SGHAT, CDR2 FQNNGV. V trimming: 5 bases; J trimming: 0 bases; junction bases outside the gene matches: 10. CDR3 sequence: CASSPPGQSLSGNTIYF. CDR3 sequence (DNA): TGTGCCAGCAGCCCGCCGGGACAGAGTCTCTCTGGAAACACCATATATTTT.

This clonotype was observed a few times. A much larger clone is a single base away; this may be a read error. The gene calls are TRBV20-1 and TRBJ2-1; D uncertain. The CDR3 sequence is 13 residues long. Trimming pared 8 bases from V and 0 bases from J, leaving 11 bases between. Germline V lookup: CDR1 DFQATT, CDR2 SNEGSKA (reference sequence). The CDR3 nucleotides are TGCAGTTTTTTAGTAAACTCCTACAATGAGCAGTTCTTC. This encodes CSFLVNSYNEQFF.

This chain connects TRBV20-1 to TRBJ2-7; 8 bases map to TRBD1. This CDR3 is built from 15 residues. The trim removed 3 bases at V and 0 bases at J, leaving 7 bases unmatched. Germline values: CDR1 DFQATT, CDR2 SNEGSKA (reference sequence). The CDR3 DNA is TGCAGTGCTAGTCCAGGGGGCAGTAGCTCCTACGAGCAGTACTTC. It yields the protein CSASPGGSSSYEQYF.

With respect to this clonotype: Germline and junction disagree at one end, which may indicate a read error. The rearrangement links TRBV29-1 to TRBJ2-7, with 10 positions matching TRBD1. The CDR3 totals 13 residues. Germline lookup yields CDR1 SQVTM and CDR2 ANQGSEA. The CDR3 sequence is CSVPRDRGYEQCF. CDR3 nucleotide sequence: TGCAGCGTTCCCCGGGACAGGGGCTACGAGCAGTGCTTC.

The chain carries TRBV11-3 and TRBJ1-1; TRBD1 matches 7 bases. CDR1 is SGHNT and CDR2 is YENEEA in the germline V gene. The CDR3 covers 15 residues. V dropped 2 bases and J dropped 5; count of bases not matched to a gene: 8. The CDR3 coding sequence is TGTGCCAGCAGCTTATTTAGGGGGCAGTGGACTGAAGCTTTCTTT. Translation gives CASSLFRGQWTEAFF.

This clonotype was seen repeatedly, ten times or more. This rearrangement joins TRBV30 to TRBJ2-7; 11 nucleotides align to TRBD2. The CDR3 length is 13 residues. V gave up 5 bases and J gave up 7 bases; unmatched junction bases: 7. Germline V lookup: CDR1 GTSNPN, CDR2 SVGIG (reference sequence). The CDR3 sequence: CAWGYASGGEQYF. The CDR3 DNA sequence: TGTGCCTGGGGTTACGCTAGCGGGGGGGAGCAGTACTTC.

The chain recombines TRBV5-1 with TRBJ1-2; D gene unclear. Trimming took 4 bases from V and 7 from J, leaving 11 bases between them. The germline V gene encodes CDR1 SGHRS and CDR2 YFSETQ. The CDR3 loop spans 12 amino acids. CDR3 bases: TGCGCCAGCAGCGCAAGTCGGGCTGGCTACACCTTC. This gives the protein CASSASRAGYTF.

This clonotype occurred many times. The CDR3 spells CASIQGGGAYGYTF. The CDR3, as DNA: TGTGCCAGTATTCAAGGGGGGGGCGCGTATGGCTACACCTTC. The V gene is TRBV19, the J gene TRBJ1-2; D might be TRBD1 (6 bases). V was clipped by 7 bases and J by 5 bases, with 17 bases between them. Per germline, CDR1 LNHDA and CDR2 SQIVND (reference sequence). CDR3 length: 14 residues. Full variable domain (rest looked up from reference TRBV19 and TRBJ1-2): DGGITQSPKYLFRKEGQNVTLSCEQNLNHDAMYWYRQDPGQGLRLIYYSQIVNDFQKGDIAEGYSVSREKKESFPLTVTSAQKNPTAFYLCASIQGGGAYGYTFGSGTRLTVV.

In its sample, this clonotype was seen once. The conserved phenylalanine or tryptophan normally closing the CDR3 is absent here, so this likely arose from a read error. The chain links TRBV19 to TRBJ2-2; either TRBD1 or TRBD2 may supply D (5 bases each). Germline loops: CDR1 LNHDA, CDR2 SQIVND (reference sequence). The CDR3 totals 13 residues. CDR3 loop: CATNRRNIGELFL. In DNA form, the CDR3 reads TGTGCCACCAACAGGAGGAACATCGGGGAGCTGTTTCTT.

Note on this clonotype: One end of the junction is discordant with germline, which a read error may explain. In DNA, the CDR3 is TGTGCCAGCAGTGTATCTAGCGGGAGTTACACCGGGGAGCTGTTTTTT. Translation gives CASSVSSGSYTGELFF. This sequence joins TRBV27 and TRBJ2-2; 10 positions agree with TRBD2. CDR1 and CDR2 (germline): MNHEY, SMNVEV (reference sequence). There are 16 residues in the CDR3.

The rearrangement joins TRBV5-1 to TRBJ1-2; 7 positions match TRBD1. V was pared by 3 bases and J by 3 bases, with 8 bases of the junction left unmatched. The CDR3 is 15 residues long. Germline V gene lookup returns CDR1 SGHRS and CDR2 YFSETQ. The CDR3 spells CASSYHQGGDYGYTF. As DNA, the CDR3 is TGCGCCAGCAGCTATCACCAGGGGGGCGACTATGGCTACACCTTC.

In this sample, this clonotype turned up many times. This chain links TRBV4-2 with TRBJ2-7; TRBD2 matches 14 bases. The germline V gene encodes CDR1 LGHNA and CDR2 YNFKEQ. This CDR3 has 16 amino acids. Trimming cost V 3 bases and J 7 bases; bases outside gene matches: 8. The CDR3 region is CASSHPGLAGGGEQYF. CDR3 DNA: TGTGCCAGCAGCCATCCTGGACTAGCGGGAGGTGGGGAGCAGTACTTC.

The V and J genes are TRBV2 and TRBJ1-2, with TRBD1 matching over 7 bases. Germline V gives CDR1 SNHLY, CDR2 FYNNEI. Trimming removed 5 bases from V and 4 bases from J; junction bases left unmatched: 13. The CDR3 has 16 amino acids. For the CDR3, the DNA is TGTGCCAGCAGTAGCCTGCAGGGGGGGACTAGCTATGGCTACACCTTC. This sequence encodes CASSSLQGGTSYGYTF.

The V gene is TRBV20-1, the J gene TRBJ1-1; TRBD1 is a possible D gene (5 bases). The V and J ends lost 3 bases and 2 bases respectively, with 10 bases between them. The CDR3 totals 13 residues. Germline CDR1 and CDR2: DFQATT and SNEGSKA (reference sequence). CDR3 in DNA: TGCAGTGCTAGCGCCGACAGTAACACTGAAGCTTTCTTT. As protein: CSASADSNTEAFF.

This clonotype was counted between two and nine times. The genes are TRBV6-4 and TRBJ2-3; 13 nucleotides agree with TRBD2. Germline V gives CDR1 MRHNA, CDR2 SNTAGT. There are 16 residues in the CDR3. Trimming took 2 bases from V and 1 from J; bases not matched to a gene: 0. The CDR3 reads CASSDGLAGGTDTQYF. For the CDR3, the DNA is TGTGCCAGCAGTGACGGACTAGCGGGAGGCACAGATACGCAGTATTTT.

This clonotype was detected only once. The chain employs TRBV20-1 and TRBJ2-3; 7 nucleotides agree with TRBD1. This CDR3 is built from 16 residues. The junction had 17 bases not matched to a gene; V was cut back by 6 bases and J by 5 bases. CDR1 and CDR2 (germline): DFQATT, SNEGSKA (reference sequence). The CDR3 sequence is CSAQPQTGLIVDTQYF. The CDR3 DNA follows: TGCAGTGCGCAACCCCAGACAGGGTTGATAGTAGATACGCAGTATTTT.

The V gene is TRBV11-2, the J gene TRBJ2-3; D not resolved. This CDR3 is built from 15 residues. Trimming pared 6 bases from V and 0 bases from J, leaving 13 bases between. Germline CDR1 reads SGHAT; CDR2 reads FQNNGV. The CDR3 sequence: CASSELAASTDTQYF. The CDR3 coding sequence is TGTGCCAGCAGTGAATTGGCGGCGAGCACAGATACGCAGTATTTT.

V is TRBV6-1 and J is TRBJ1-2, with D maybe TRBD1 (6 bases). The CDR3 sequence is 14 residues long. The ends were cut back, 3 bases at V and 4 bases at J, with 12 bases in the middle. CDR1 is MNHNS and CDR2 is SASEGT in the germline V gene. CDR3 nucleotides: TGTGCCAGCAGTGACCCGGACAGCCCCTATGGCTACACCTTC. It specifies CASSDPDSPYGYTF.

The chain carries TRBV25-1 and TRBJ2-7, with 7 bases aligning to TRBD1. V dropped 8 bases and J dropped 0; count of bases not matched to a gene: 4. Per germline, CDR1 MGHDK and CDR2 SYGVNS. CDR3 size: 13 residues. The CDR3 is CASLGQTSYEQYF. The CDR3 nucleotides are TGTGCCAGCTTGGGACAGACCTCCTACGAGCAGTACTTC.

This chain joins TRBV7-6 and TRBJ2-1; D uncertain. Germline lookup yields CDR1 SGHVS and CDR2 FNYEAQ. The length of the CDR3 is 12 residues. Trimming stripped 5 bases from V and 7 bases from J, with 9 bases between. For the CDR3, the DNA is TGTGCCAGCAGCGCCAGTGGGAATGAGCAGTTCTTC. It codes for CASSASGNEQFF.

This clonotype came up a few times. The chain couples TRBV5-5 to TRBJ1-2; 8 positions agree with TRBD1. The germline CDR1 and CDR2 sequences are SGHKS and YYEKEE (reference sequence). J lost 2 bases, V lost 2 bases, and 8 bases had no gene match. CDR3 size: 16 residues. CDR3 region: CASSLYGTGGNYGYTF. As DNA, the CDR3 is TGTGCCAGCAGCTTATACGGGACAGGTGGAAACTATGGCTACACCTTC.

Ten or more counts support this clonotype. The chain recombines TRBV7-3 with TRBJ1-1, with D unclear. Germline-derived CDR1 and CDR2 are SGHTA and FQGTGA. With 5 bases removed from V and 1 base from J, the gap between germline ends came to 8 bases. This CDR3 spans 13 amino acids. This CDR3 is CASSPPPNTEAFF. CDR3 nucleotide sequence: TGTGCCAGCAGCCCACCGCCGAACACTGAAGCTTTCTTT.

The sample holds many counts of this clonotype. V gene TRBV6-5 combines with J gene TRBJ2-5; D remains ambiguous. V was trimmed by 0 bases and J by 5 bases, leaving 13 bases between them. This CDR3 is built from 15 residues. Germline V CDR1 and CDR2: MNHEY, SVGAGI. The CDR3 sequence is CASSYSISGPETQYF. In DNA form, the CDR3 reads TGTGCCAGCAGTTACTCGATATCGGGCCCTGAGACCCAGTACTTC.

V is TRBV10-3 and J is TRBJ1-2, with 7 bases that match TRBD1. V lost 2 bases and J lost 4; bases outside the gene matches: 4. Per germline, CDR1 ENHRY and CDR2 SYGVKD. This CDR3 spans 14 amino acids. In DNA, the CDR3 is TGTGCCATCAGTGAGGGGGACAGCTTCTATGGCTACACCTTC. Translation gives CAISEGDSFYGYTF.

The rearrangement links TRBV6-4 to TRBJ2-3; 7 nucleotides align to TRBD1. Unmatched junction bases numbered 6, after V lost 5 bases and J lost 1 base. Germline CDR1 is MRHNA and CDR2 is SNTAGT. The CDR3 covers 15 residues. CDR3 protein: CASSPRGQGTDTQYF. Written as DNA, the CDR3 is TGTGCCAGCAGTCCAAGGGGGCAGGGCACAGATACGCAGTATTTT.

A remark on this clonotype: This may be a read error, as it is one base from a much larger clone. No conserved phenylalanine or tryptophan is present at the end of the CDR3, so a read error is the likely explanation. The chain combines TRBV6-1 with TRBJ2-7, with unresolved D. The V gene lost 8 bases and the J gene lost 5 bases, with 16 bases spanning the gap. The CDR3 extends over 13 amino acids. Germline CDR1 MNHNS, CDR2 SASEGT. The CDR3 reads CASGRWDDNEQYL. CDR3 bases: TGTGCCAGCGGGCGGTGGGATGACAACGAGCAGTACCTC.

V gene TRBV10-2 combines with J gene TRBJ2-5, with TRBD2 matching over 9 bases. V dropped 3 bases and J dropped 5; count of bases not matched to a gene: 7. CDR1 WSHSY and CDR2 SAAADI come from the germline V gene. This CDR3 is 15 amino acids long. CDR3: CASSDGPAGGETQYF. CDR3 coding DNA: TGCGCCAGCAGTGACGGCCCAGCGGGAGGTGAGACCCAGTACTTC.